What follows are 10 T cell receptor beta chains derived from one specimen sequenced in a study of shared clonotypes between healthy human individuals. Some clones are missing from TCRdb's copy, which holds only in-frame ones; the method was immunoSEQ multiplex PCR. The sample shows about 1.5 million clones, 95% to 99% of them seen only once. What was sequenced was naive CD4+ T cells sorted from blood. Subset meaning: CD45RA+ positively selected. The receptors come from a man under 40 in good health.

V gene TRBV9 combines with J gene TRBJ1-2; tentative D call: TRBD1 (6 bases). The CDR3 has 15 amino acids. Germline V CDR1 and CDR2: SGDLS, YYNGEE. Trimming left V 4 bases short and J 4 bases short, with 17 bases between. The DNA of the CDR3 is TGTGCCAGCAGCCACAAACACTCGACAGGCTATGGCTACACCTTC. This codes for CASSHKHSTGYGYTF.

The chain recombines TRBV2 with TRBJ2-5; D gene unclear. Germline-derived CDR1 and CDR2 are SNHLY and FYNNEI. The CDR3 runs to 11 residues. Trimming left V 4 bases short and J 7 bases short, with 7 bases between. The CDR3 DNA reads as TGTGCCAGCAGTGTGTCAGCGACCCAGTACTTC. Translation: CASSVSATQYF.

With regard to this clone: In the same sample, other DNA sequences code for this CDR3. The rearrangement joins TRBV5-1 to TRBJ2-3; 7 nucleotides line up with TRBD2. The V gene end was trimmed by 2 bases and the J gene end by 3 bases; junction bases not matched to a gene: 3. Germline values: CDR1 SGHRS, CDR2 YFSETQ. The CDR3 extends over 14 amino acids. The DNA of the CDR3 is TGCGCCAGCAGCTTTAGCGGGTCTACAGATACGCAGTATTTT. Translating it yields CASSFSGSTDTQYF.

The rearrangement joins TRBV21-1 to TRBJ2-3. TRBV21-1 is noted as a pseudogene. The CDR3 has 13 residues. The CDR3 here is CASTQDGTDTQYF. The CDR3 DNA follows: TGTGCCAGCACCCAGGACGGCACAGATACGCAGTATTTT.

The chain uses TRBV27 and TRBJ2-1; TRBD2 matches at 7 bases. The V and J ends lost 2 bases and 4 bases, in that order; junction bases with no gene match: 11. CDR1 is MNHEY, CDR2 SMNVEV, per germline (reference sequence). There are 17 residues in the CDR3. The CDR3 bases are TGTGCCAGCAGTTTAATCCGGGGGGAGGCCCCTTACAATGAGCAGTTCTTC. Its protein is CASSLIRGEAPYNEQFF.

The V gene is TRBV9, the J gene TRBJ1-2, with D uncertain. The CDR3 is made up of 14 amino acids. V lost 3 bases and J 0 bases, leaving 9 bases between the germline ends. Germline CDR1 reads SGDLS; CDR2 reads YYNGEE. In DNA form, the CDR3 reads TGTGCCAGCAGCGGGAGCCGTACTAACTATGGCTACACCTTC. Translation: CASSGSRTNYGYTF.

The V and J genes are TRBV6-5 and TRBJ1-1; a weak D match, TRBD1 (5 bases). This CDR3 region has 12 residues. Germline V CDR1 and CDR2: MNHEY, SVGAGI. With 4 bases removed from V and 6 bases from J, the gap between germline ends came to 9 bases. CDR3 bases: TGTGCCAGCAGTTGGGGAGGGGCTGAAGCTTTCTTT. Protein product: CASSWGGAEAFF.

To note about this clone: Other DNA sequences from this sample encode an identical CDR3 as well. The genes are TRBV2 and TRBJ1-5; D is undetermined. The germline gives CDR1 SNHLY, CDR2 FYNNEI. Between the trimmed V and J ends, which lost 5 bases and 0 bases, there was a span of 5 bases. CDR3 size: 13 residues. CDR3 amino acids: CASSTYSNQPQHF. The CDR3 nucleotides are TGTGCCAGCAGTACGTATAGCAATCAGCCCCAGCATTTT.

The gene calls are TRBV5-8 and TRBJ2-3; 7 positions agree with TRBD1. Germline V CDR1 and CDR2: SGHTS, YDEGEE. The CDR3 extends over 15 amino acids. The V gene end was trimmed by 4 bases and the J gene end by 3 bases; junction bases not matched to a gene: 8. In DNA, the CDR3 is TGTGCCAGCAGCGAACCCGGGACAGAAACAGATACGCAGTATTTT. Its protein is CASSEPGTETDTQYF.

The rearrangement links TRBV11-2 to TRBJ1-3; D perhaps matches TRBD1 (5 bases). CDR1 and CDR2 (germline): SGHAT, FQNNGV. V lost 3 bases, J lost 2 bases, and 11 bases lay in between. CDR3 length equals 15 residues. The CDR3 is CASSLGTVTGNTIYF. For the CDR3, the DNA is TGTGCCAGCAGCTTGGGGACCGTAACTGGAAACACCATATATTTT. Full variable domain (outside the CDR3, taken from reference TRBV11-2 and TRBJ1-3): EAGVAQSPRYKIIEKRQSVAFWCNPISGHATLYWYQQILGQGPKLLIQFQNNGVVDDSQLPKDRFSAERLKGVDSTLKIQPAKLEDSAVYLCASSLGTVTGNTIYFGEGSWLTVV.